Shown below are 4 T cell receptor beta chains from a single sample sequenced in a study of cytomegalovirus exposure and HLA in healthy donors. It was with 60 Vbeta and 13 Jbeta primers that the PCR ran. The data were produced by immunoSEQ multiplex PCR, yet TCRdb's version contains in-frame clones alone and is incomplete. The top ten clones hold around 6.2% of a sample with 130,000 to 150,000 clones, about four fifths of them seen once. The source material was PBMCs. The receptors shown here come from a man between 25 and 39 years old in good health and CMV-seropositive.

V usage is TRBV5-8 and J usage is TRBJ2-3, with 11 nucleotides matching TRBD2. J gave up 4 bases and V 2 bases, and 15 bases lay outside the gene matches. This CDR3 comprises 19 residues. Germline CDR1 SGHTS, CDR2 YDEGEE. CDR3: CASSFGRLAGPSGADTQYF. CDR3 DNA sequence: TGTGCCAGCAGCTTTGGAAGACTAGCGGGGCCCTCAGGGGCAGATACGCAGTATTTT.

This sequence joins TRBV27 and TRBJ2-2, with a tentative D call TRBD2 (5 bases). Germline V gene lookup returns CDR1 MNHEY and CDR2 SMNVEV (reference sequence). This CDR3 is built from 12 residues. The V gene lost 8 bases and the J gene lost 4 bases, with 8 bases spanning the gap. The CDR3 region is CASGTSTGELFF. In DNA, the CDR3 is TGTGCCAGCGGAACTAGCACCGGGGAGCTGTTTTTT.

This chain uses TRBV5-1 with TRBJ2-5, with no clear D. The V end lost 0 bases, the J end lost 4 bases, and 13 bases lay between the germline ends. Germline V gene data show CDR1 as SGHRS and CDR2 as YFSETQ. The CDR3 is 15 amino acids. CDR3 amino acids: CASSLGLTIVETQYF. The CDR3 DNA is TGCGCCAGCAGCTTGGGTCTTACAATCGTAGAGACCCAGTACTTC.

This clone was seen a single time. The genes are TRBV5-1 and TRBJ2-3; 11 bases align to TRBD2. The CDR3 consists of 16 residues. The germline V gene has CDR1 SGHRS and CDR2 YFSETQ. Germline trimming cut 4 bases from V and 2 bases from J; bases unmatched to any gene: 6. The CDR3, as DNA: TGCGCCAGCAGCCCCGGACTAGCGGGTAACACAGATACGCAGTATTTT. It translates to CASSPGLAGNTDTQYF.